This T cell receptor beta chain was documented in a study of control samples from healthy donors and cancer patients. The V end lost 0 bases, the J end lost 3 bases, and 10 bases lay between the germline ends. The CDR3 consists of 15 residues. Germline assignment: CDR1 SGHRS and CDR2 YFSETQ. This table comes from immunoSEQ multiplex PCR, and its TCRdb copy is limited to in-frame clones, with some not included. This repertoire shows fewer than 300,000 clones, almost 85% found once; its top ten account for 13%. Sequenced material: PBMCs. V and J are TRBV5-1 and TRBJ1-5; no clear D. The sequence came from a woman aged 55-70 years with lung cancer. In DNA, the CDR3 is TGCGCCAGCAGCTTGGTTGGAGGGCCCAATCAGCCCCAGCATTTT. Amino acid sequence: CASSLVGGPNQPQHF. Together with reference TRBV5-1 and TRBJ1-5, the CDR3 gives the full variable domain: KAGVTQTPRYLIKTRGQQVTLSCSPISGHRSVSWYQQTPGQGLQFLFEYFSETQRNKGNFPGRFSGRQFSNSRSEMNVSTLELGDSALYLCASSLVGGPNQPQHFGDGTRLSIL.